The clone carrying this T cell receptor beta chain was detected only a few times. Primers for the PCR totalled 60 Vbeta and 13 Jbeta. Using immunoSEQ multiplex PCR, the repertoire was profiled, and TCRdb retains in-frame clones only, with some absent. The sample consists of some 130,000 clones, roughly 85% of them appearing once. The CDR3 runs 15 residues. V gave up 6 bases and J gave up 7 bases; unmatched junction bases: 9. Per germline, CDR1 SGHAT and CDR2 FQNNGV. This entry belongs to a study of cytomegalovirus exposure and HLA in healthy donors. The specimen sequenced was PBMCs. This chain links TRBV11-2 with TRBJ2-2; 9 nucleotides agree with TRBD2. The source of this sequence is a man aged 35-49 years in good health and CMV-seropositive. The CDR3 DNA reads TGTGCCAGCAGGGAACTAGCGGGCAGGGTCGGGGAGCTGTTTTTT. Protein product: CASRELAGRVGELFF. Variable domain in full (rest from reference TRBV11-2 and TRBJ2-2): EAGVAQSPRYKIIEKRQSVAFWCNPISGHATLYWYQQILGQGPKLLIQFQNNGVVDDSQLPKDRFSAERLKGVDSTLKIQPAKLEDSAVYLCASRELAGRVGELFFGEGSRLTVL.